These 31 T cell receptor beta chains were all obtained from the same sample, sequenced in a study of blood T cell repertoires in COVID-19. Generated by immunoSEQ multiplex PCR, the TCRdb table keeps only in-frame clones and is missing some. The sample consists of roughly 360,000 clones, 85% to 90% of them appearing once. Source material: PBMCs or T cells enriched from blood (not recorded which). The receptors derive from a woman younger than 45 with acute COVID-19.

In this sample, this clone turned up once. The CDR3 sequence is CASSYGVERGGWEQFF. The CDR3 DNA reads TGTGCCAGCAGTTACGGCGTGGAGCGGGGGGGCTGGGAGCAGTTCTTC. V is TRBV6-2 or TRBV6-3 and J is TRBJ2-1; 10 bases are shared with TRBD2. The CDR3 covers 16 residues. Germline V gene sequence: CDR1 MNHEY, CDR2 SVGEGT. V was pared by 2 bases and J by 10 bases, with 11 bases of the junction left unmatched.

This clone is a singleton in its sample. The rearrangement joins TRBV4-3 to TRBJ2-7; 7 nucleotides align to TRBD2. J gave up 2 bases and V 4 bases, and 8 bases lay outside the gene matches. In germline, CDR1 is LGHNA, CDR2 YSLEER. This CDR3 is 15 amino acids long. The CDR3 nucleotides are TGCGCCAGCAGCCCAGAGGGCGGGGGAACCTACGAGCAGTACTTC. Translated: CASSPEGGGTYEQYF.

V usage is TRBV7-9 and J usage is TRBJ1-6; 7 bases align to TRBD1. V dropped 3 bases and J dropped 11; count of bases not matched to a gene: 10. Germline V gene sequence: CDR1 SEHNR, CDR2 FQNEAQ (reference sequence). The CDR3 spans 15 residues. The CDR3 loop is CASSLGQGGVPPLHF. The CDR3 nucleotides are TGTGCCAGCAGCTTGGGTCAGGGGGGAGTGCCACCCCTCCACTTT. The full variable domain, with the rest looked up from reference TRBV7-9 and TRBJ1-6, is DTGVSQNPRHKITKRGQNVTFRCDPISEHNRLYWYRQTLGQGPEFLTYFQNEAQLEKSRLLSDRFSAERPKGSFSTLEIQRTEQGDSAMYLCASSLGQGGVPPLHFGNGTRLTVT.

The CDR3 protein is CASSLDRAYEQYF. As DNA, the CDR3 is TGTGCCAGCAGTCTTGACAGAGCCTACGAGCAGTACTTC. V is TRBV12-3 or TRBV12-4 and J is TRBJ2-7; D might be TRBD1 (5 bases). The ends were cut back, 5 bases at V and 2 bases at J, with 10 bases in the middle. CDR3 length: 13 residues.

The chain uses TRBV19 and TRBJ2-6; D possibly corresponds to TRBD1 (6 bases). CDR1 is LNHDA, CDR2 SQIVND, per germline (reference sequence). This CDR3 has 18 amino acids. V lost 3 bases and J lost 0, with 15 bases in between. The CDR3 protein is CASSISGQLPSGANVLTF. The CDR3, as DNA: TGTGCCAGTAGTATCTCCGGACAGCTACCCTCTGGGGCCAACGTCCTGACTTTC.

This clone was picked up one time. The chain carries TRBV7-9 and TRBJ2-7; D remains ambiguous. Germline V CDR1 and CDR2: SEHNR, FQNEAQ (reference sequence). V was trimmed by 1 base and J by 7 bases, leaving 14 bases between them. This CDR3 has 14 amino acids. The CDR3 nucleotides read TGTGCCAGCAGCTTAGTTCCAGGTCCTGATGAGCAGTACTTC. Protein: CASSLVPGPDEQYF.

This clone was detected once. The genes are TRBV4-1 and TRBJ2-7; 10 nucleotides agree with TRBD1. In germline, CDR1 is MGHRA, CDR2 YSYEKL. CDR3 size: 14 residues. Trimming removed 4 bases from V and 4 bases from J; junction bases left unmatched: 4. CDR3 loop: CASSLRDRGYEQYF. As DNA, the CDR3 is TGCGCCAGCAGCCTCCGGGACAGGGGTTACGAGCAGTACTTC.

The chain carries TRBV30 and TRBJ2-7; a possible D gene is TRBD2 (5 bases). The germline V gene has CDR1 GTSNPN and CDR2 SVGIG (reference sequence). This CDR3 region has 11 residues. V shed 4 bases and J shed 5 bases, with 9 bases lying between them. This CDR3 is CAWKVGDEQYF. The CDR3 region has the DNA TGTGCCTGGAAGGTCGGGGACGAGCAGTACTTC.

This chain uses TRBV12-3 or TRBV12-4 with TRBJ1-2; D unclear. The CDR3 covers 13 residues. Trimming pared 1 base from V and 4 bases from J, leaving 7 bases between. The CDR3 DNA reads as TGTGCCAGCAGTTTAGGCAGTGGCTATGGCTACACCTTC. It codes for CASSLGSGYGYTF.

The chain links TRBV5-1 to TRBJ2-3, with D possibly being TRBD2 (6 bases). The CDR3 contains 15 residues. Trimming took off 3 bases at V and 3 bases at J, with 14 bases between the two ends. CDR1 and CDR2 (germline): SGHRS, YFSETQ. This CDR3 reads CASSSGLSKTDTQYF. DNA for the CDR3: TGCGCCAGCAGCTCGGGACTCTCTAAAACAGATACGCAGTATTTT.

This chain links TRBV24-1 with TRBJ2-1; 8 bases are shared with TRBD2. The V segment lost 4 bases and the J segment 4 bases; nucleotides outside the gene matches: 11. CDR3 length: 17 residues. The germline CDR1 and CDR2 sequences are KGHDR and SFDVKD. The CDR3 sequence is CATSDPSGRVSYNEQFF. The CDR3 DNA reads TGTGCCACCAGTGACCCTAGCGGGCGGGTTTCATACAATGAGCAGTTCTTC.

This chain links TRBV9 with TRBJ1-1; 11 bases map to TRBD1. Germline trimming cut 0 bases from V and 10 bases from J; bases unmatched to any gene: 2. The CDR3 is 13 amino acids. CDR1 is SGDLS and CDR2 is YYNGEE in the germline V gene. Here the CDR3 reads CASSVGGTGGAFF. CDR3 nucleotides: TGTGCCAGCAGCGTAGGGGGGACAGGGGGAGCTTTCTTT.

With regard to this clone: Other nucleotide sequences from this sample produce the same CDR3. The chain links TRBV7-9 to TRBJ2-1; 11 positions match TRBD2. Germline V gene data show CDR1 as SEHNR and CDR2 as FQNEAQ (reference sequence). The CDR3 covers 15 residues. J was trimmed by 8 bases and V by 3 bases; bases with no gene match: 6. The CDR3 loop reads CASSFTSGGWDEQFF. The CDR3 coding sequence is TGTGCCAGCAGCTTTACTAGCGGGGGTTGGGATGAGCAGTTCTTC. Full variable domain (missing parts from reference TRBV7-9 and TRBJ2-1): DTGVSQNPRHKITKRGQNVTFRCDPISEHNRLYWYRQTLGQGPEFLTYFQNEAQLEKSRLLSDRFSAERPKGSFSTLEIQRTEQGDSAMYLCASSFTSGGWDEQFFGPGTRLTVL.

The V gene is TRBV12-5, the J gene TRBJ1-5; D call uncertain. The CDR3 loop spans 20 amino acids. The V gene lost 2 bases and the J gene lost 3 bases, with 26 bases spanning the gap. The germline gives CDR1 LGHNT, CDR2 FRNRAP. The CDR3, as DNA: TGTGCTAGTGGTTTGTCTCCTAAGCTCGGGAAAGACTTAATCAATCAGCCCCAGCATTTT. This gives the protein CASGLSPKLGKDLINQPQHF. The full variable domain, in which reference TRBV12-5 and TRBJ1-5 provide the parts outside the CDR3, is DARVTQTPRHKVTEMGQEVTMRCQPILGHNTVFWYRQTMMQGLELLAYFRNRAPLDDSGMPKDRFSAEMPDATLATLKIQPSEPRDSAVYFCASGLSPKLGKDLINQPQHFGDGTRLSIL.

The chain combines TRBV12-3 or TRBV12-4 with TRBJ2-7, with D possibly being TRBD1 (5 bases). The CDR3 totals 12 residues. The V gene lost 6 bases and the J gene lost 8 bases, with 14 bases spanning the gap. CDR3 region: CASSRKPGQQYF. The CDR3 DNA reads TGTGCCAGCAGCAGAAAACCAGGGCAGCAGTACTTC.

This chain connects TRBV19 to TRBJ2-2; D might be TRBD2 (5 bases). CDR3 length: 15 amino acids. V dropped 7 bases and J dropped 4 bases, with 16 bases sitting between them. Germline V CDR1 and CDR2: LNHDA, SQIVND (reference sequence). This chain's CDR3 is CASTKRSSSTGELFF. CDR3 nucleotide sequence: TGTGCCAGTACCAAGCGGAGTTCCTCCACCGGGGAGCTGTTTTTT.

V usage is TRBV19 and J usage is TRBJ1-5, with 7 positions matching TRBD1. V dropped 4 bases and J dropped 4; count of bases not matched to a gene: 10. In germline, CDR1 is LNHDA, CDR2 SQIVND (reference sequence). The CDR3 totals 16 residues. The CDR3 nucleotides read TGTGCCAGTAGTAAAATTGTACAGGGGCTAAATCAGCCCCAGCATTTT. It codes for CASSKIVQGLNQPQHF.

This chain connects TRBV5-1 to TRBJ2-5; no definite D call. This CDR3 is built from 13 residues. CDR1 is SGHRS and CDR2 is YFSETQ in the germline V gene. V was pared by 0 bases and J by 0 bases, with 3 bases between. The CDR3 reads CASSLAYQETQYF. In DNA form, the CDR3 reads TGCGCCAGCAGCTTGGCCTACCAAGAGACCCAGTACTTC.

The rearrangement links TRBV9 to TRBJ2-5, with 8 bases lining up with TRBD2. This CDR3 spans 14 amino acids. Germline CDR1 reads SGDLS; CDR2 reads YYNGEE. Trimming cost V 3 bases and J 5 bases; bases outside gene matches: 6. The CDR3 sequence: CASSARGGLETQYF. Here the CDR3 DNA reads TGTGCCAGCAGCGCCCGGGGGGGCCTTGAGACCCAGTACTTC.

The V gene is TRBV7-2, the J gene TRBJ2-7; no clear D. The germline gives CDR1 SGHTA, CDR2 FQGNSA. This CDR3 region has 14 residues. Trimming pared 4 bases from V and 2 bases from J, leaving 12 bases between. The CDR3 DNA reads TGTGCCAGCAGCTCCAATGGAGTTGCCTACGAGCAGTACTTC. Translation: CASSSNGVAYEQYF.

The CDR3 sequence is CSVEEGGQSYGYTF. The CDR3 DNA follows: TGCAGCGTTGAGGAGGGGGGACAGTCCTATGGCTACACCTTC. The gene calls are TRBV29-1 and TRBJ1-2, with TRBD1 matching 7 bases. CDR3 length: 14 amino acids. Germline V gene sequence: CDR1 SQVTM, CDR2 ANQGSEA. The V segment lost 3 bases and the J segment 4 bases; nucleotides outside the gene matches: 8.

The genes are TRBV27 and TRBJ2-6; 8 bases are a match to TRBD1. CDR1 MNHEY and CDR2 SMNVEV come from the germline V gene (reference sequence). V shed 3 bases and J 4 bases; nucleotides not matched to a gene: 11. This CDR3 is 18 amino acids long. The CDR3 coding sequence is TGTGCCAGCAGTTTCCGGGACAGGTCAACGAGGGGGGCCAACGTCCTGACTTTC. Its protein is CASSFRDRSTRGANVLTF.

This rearrangement joins TRBV5-1 to TRBJ2-3, with D uncertain. The CDR3 length is 15 residues. The germline V gene encodes CDR1 SGHRS and CDR2 YFSETQ. The V and J ends lost 0 bases and 0 bases respectively, with 8 bases between them. The CDR3 nucleotides read TGCGCCAGCAGCTTGGATGGAGTTAGCACAGATACGCAGTATTTT. This sequence encodes CASSLDGVSTDTQYF.

The chain has TRBV7-3 and TRBJ2-7, with D hard to call. V lost 2 bases and J 5 bases, leaving 10 bases between the germline ends. The germline V gene has CDR1 SGHTA and CDR2 FQGTGA. CDR3 length: 13 amino acids. CDR3 protein: CASSLSPGNEQYF. In DNA, the CDR3 is TGTGCCAGCAGCTTATCACCTGGCAACGAGCAGTACTTC.

The chain's CDR3 is CASSQRLAGLTDTQYF. Written as DNA, the CDR3 is TGTGCCAGCAGTCAAAGACTAGCGGGGTTGACAGATACGCAGTATTTT. This rearrangement joins TRBV27 to TRBJ2-3, with 11 nucleotides matching TRBD2. The CDR3 covers 16 residues. Germline CDR1 is MNHEY and CDR2 is SMNVEV (reference sequence). After removal of 5 bases from V and 3 bases from J, the junction contained 7 bases not matched to a gene.

This clone was picked up one time. In the same sample, other DNA sequences code for this CDR3. The rearrangement joins TRBV6-2 or TRBV6-3 to TRBJ1-5, with TRBD1 matching 7 bases. V lost 3 bases and J lost 5; bases outside the gene matches: 4. Germline CDR1 MNHEY, CDR2 SVGEGT. The CDR3 covers 14 residues. The DNA for the CDR3 is TGTGCCAGCAGTTATTTAACAGGGGATCAGCCCCAGCATTTT. This encodes CASSYLTGDQPQHF.

J is TRBJ1-1 and V is TRBV7-2; 8 bases are shared with TRBD1. V lost 4 bases, J lost 0 bases, and 4 bases stayed unmatched. The germline CDR1 and CDR2 sequences are SGHTA and FQGNSA. The CDR3 runs 15 residues. CDR3 sequence: CASSWGTGLNTEAFF. The CDR3 nucleotides are TGTGCCAGCAGCTGGGGGACAGGTTTGAACACTGAAGCTTTCTTT. Combining the CDR3 with reference TRBV7-2 and TRBJ1-1 gives the whole variable domain GAGVSQSPSNKVTEKGKDVELRCDPISGHTALYWYRQSLGQGLEFLIYFQGNSAPDKSGLPSDRFSAERTGGSVSTLTIQRTQQEDSAVYLCASSWGTGLNTEAFFGQGTRLTVV.

The chain uses TRBV5-1 and TRBJ1-2; the match to TRBD1 covers 9 bases. The CDR3 loop spans 16 amino acids. Per the germline V gene, CDR1 is SGHRS and CDR2 is YFSETQ. V was clipped by 0 bases and J by 7 bases; unmatched bases: 10. The CDR3 DNA follows: TGCGCCAGCAGCTTGGTCGGGGGACAGGGTGCGGCTGGCTACACCTTC. Protein sequence: CASSLVGGQGAAGYTF.

The chain employs TRBV7-3 and TRBJ2-5, with 14 bases fitting TRBD2. The CDR3 is 18 amino acids. Trimming took 1 base from V and 5 from J; bases not matched to a gene: 9. The germline CDR1 and CDR2 sequences are SGHTA and FQGTGA. The CDR3: CASSLRRGLAGDGETQYF. Here the CDR3 DNA reads TGTGCCAGCAGCTTAAGACGGGGACTAGCGGGGGATGGCGAGACCCAGTACTTC.

The chain combines TRBV20-1 with TRBJ2-5; 8 bases line up with TRBD2. CDR3 size: 15 residues. Germline V gene sequence: CDR1 DFQATT, CDR2 SNEGSKA (reference sequence). Trimming took 3 bases from V and 4 from J; bases not matched to a gene: 10. In DNA, the CDR3 is TGCAGTGCTAGTCCCCTCAGCGGGGGCGTAGAGACCCAGTACTTC. The encoded protein is CSASPLSGGVETQYF.

The rearrangement links TRBV6-5 to TRBJ2-1, with D possibly being TRBD1 (5 bases). Looked up from germline, CDR1 is MNHEY and CDR2 is SVGAGI. V was clipped by 0 bases and J by 0 bases, with 6 bases between them. This CDR3 comprises 15 residues. Here the CDR3 DNA reads TGTGCCAGCAGTTACTCAGACAGCTCCTACAATGAGCAGTTCTTC. Protein sequence: CASSYSDSSYNEQFF.